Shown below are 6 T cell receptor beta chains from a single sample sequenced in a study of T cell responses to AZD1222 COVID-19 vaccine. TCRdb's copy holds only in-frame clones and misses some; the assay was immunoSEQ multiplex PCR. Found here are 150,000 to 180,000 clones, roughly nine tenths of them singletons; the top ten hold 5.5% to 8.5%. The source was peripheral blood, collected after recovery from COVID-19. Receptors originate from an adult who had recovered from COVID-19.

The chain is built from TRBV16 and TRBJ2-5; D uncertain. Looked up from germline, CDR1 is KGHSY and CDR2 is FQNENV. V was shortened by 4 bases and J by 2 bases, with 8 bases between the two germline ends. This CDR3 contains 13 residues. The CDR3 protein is CASSRRWQETQYF. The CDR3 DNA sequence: TGTGCCAGCAGCCGAAGGTGGCAAGAGACCCAGTACTTC.

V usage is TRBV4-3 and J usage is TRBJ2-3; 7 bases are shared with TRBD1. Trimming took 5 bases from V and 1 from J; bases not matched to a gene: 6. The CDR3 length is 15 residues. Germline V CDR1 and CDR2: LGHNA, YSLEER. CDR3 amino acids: CASSIGQARTDTQYF. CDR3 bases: TGCGCCAGCAGCATAGGACAGGCTCGCACAGATACGCAGTATTTT.

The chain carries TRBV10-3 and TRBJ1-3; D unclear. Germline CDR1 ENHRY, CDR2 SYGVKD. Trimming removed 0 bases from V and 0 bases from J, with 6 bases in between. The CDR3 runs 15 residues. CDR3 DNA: TGTGCCATCAGTGAGTCCCTGCTCTCTGGAAACACCATATATTTT. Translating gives CAISESLLSGNTIYF.

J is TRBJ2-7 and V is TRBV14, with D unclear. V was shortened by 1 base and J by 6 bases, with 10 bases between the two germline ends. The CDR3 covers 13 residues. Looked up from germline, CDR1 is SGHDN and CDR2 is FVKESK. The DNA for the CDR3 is TGTGCCAGCAGCCAAGTTGACTCCAGCGAGCAGTACTTC. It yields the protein CASSQVDSSEQYF.

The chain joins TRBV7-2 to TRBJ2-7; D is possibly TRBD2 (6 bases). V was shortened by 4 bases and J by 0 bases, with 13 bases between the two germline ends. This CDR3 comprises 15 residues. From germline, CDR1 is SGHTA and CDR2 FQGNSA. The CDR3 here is CASSSSGTSSYEQYF. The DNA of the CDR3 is TGTGCCAGCAGCTCGTCCGGGACTTCCTCCTACGAGCAGTACTTC.

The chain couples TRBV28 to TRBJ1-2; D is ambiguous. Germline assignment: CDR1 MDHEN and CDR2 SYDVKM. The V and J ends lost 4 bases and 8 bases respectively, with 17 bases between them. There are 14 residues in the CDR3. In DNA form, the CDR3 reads TGTGCCAGCAGTTCTCCGACTTTTATGCAAGGCTACACCTTC. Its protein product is CASSSPTFMQGYTF.